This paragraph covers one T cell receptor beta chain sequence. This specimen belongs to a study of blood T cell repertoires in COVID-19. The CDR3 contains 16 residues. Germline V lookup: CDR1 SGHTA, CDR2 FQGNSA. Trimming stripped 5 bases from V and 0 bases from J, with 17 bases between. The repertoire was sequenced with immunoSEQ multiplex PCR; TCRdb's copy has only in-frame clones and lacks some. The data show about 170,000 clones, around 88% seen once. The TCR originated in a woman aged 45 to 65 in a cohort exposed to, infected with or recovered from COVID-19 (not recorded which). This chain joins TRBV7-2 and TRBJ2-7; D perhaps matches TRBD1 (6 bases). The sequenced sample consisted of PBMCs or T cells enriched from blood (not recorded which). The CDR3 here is CASSPAPGQGSYEQYF. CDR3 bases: TGTGCCAGCAGCCCGGCACCGGGACAAGGCTCCTACGAGCAGTACTTC.